A single sample is the source of the 14 T cell receptor beta chains below, sequenced in a study of T cells in Graves' hyperthyroidism and ophthalmopathy. Amplified regions were TCR beta CDR3 sequences from RNA transcripts. HTBI primers were employed in a first-round RT-PCR of the TCR CDR3. MiXCR, run by TCRdb on the multiplex PCR reads, gives a single entry per CDR3 protein. The sample includes about 520,000 distinct CDR3 sequences, around 21% of them seen just once. Sequencing input: blood. All receptors come from a young man with Graves' hyperthyroidism.

There are many counts of this clonotype. The V call is TRBV12-3 or TRBV12-4, the J call TRBJ2-7, with 8 nucleotides matching TRBD2. This CDR3 contains 15 residues. V shed 2 bases and J 1 base; nucleotides not matched to a gene: 4. The CDR3 sequence is CASSLHRGGSYEQYF. For the CDR3, the DNA is TGTGCCAGCAGTTTACACCGCGGGGGGTCCTACGAGCAGTACTTC.

The rearrangement joins TRBV6-2 or TRBV6-3 to TRBJ2-7; 9 bases are shared with TRBD1. The CDR3 consists of 15 residues. The V and J ends lost 4 bases and 5 bases, in that order; junction bases with no gene match: 9. CDR1 and CDR2 (germline): MNHEY, SVGEGT. CDR3 sequence reads: CASSFTGTGSHEQYF. The CDR3 DNA follows: TGTGCCAGCAGTTTCACCGGGACAGGGAGTCACGAGCAGTACTTC.

Ten or more counts support this clonotype. Here the CDR3 reads CASSPWTSGVSKNIQYF. The DNA of the CDR3 is TGTGCCAGCAGTCCTTGGACTAGCGGGGTTTCCAAAAACATTCAGTACTTC. V and J are TRBV12-3 or TRBV12-4 and TRBJ2-4; 12 bases are shared with TRBD2. J was trimmed by 2 bases and V by 5 bases; bases with no gene match: 7. The CDR3 runs to 17 residues.

The J gene is TRBJ2-7, the V gene TRBV6-2 or TRBV6-3; 7 nucleotides agree with TRBD2. CDR1 is MNHEY, CDR2 SVGEGT, per germline. CDR3 size: 14 residues. V trimming: 5 bases; J trimming: 3 bases; junction bases outside the gene matches: 7. The CDR3, as DNA: TGTGCCAGCAGTCCACGGGAGGTAGGCTACGAGCAGTACTTC. Translated: CASSPREVGYEQYF.

This clonotype was observed at least ten times. The chain combines TRBV7-2 with TRBJ2-7; TRBD2 might be the D (5 bases). The V end lost 6 bases, the J end lost 0 bases, and 12 bases lay between the germline ends. From germline, CDR1 is SGHTA and CDR2 FQGNSA. This CDR3 is 14 amino acids long. CDR3 DNA: TGTGCCAGCAGTTATGGACGGGGCTCCTACGAGCAGTACTTC. As protein: CASSYGRGSYEQYF.

The V and J genes are TRBV28 and TRBJ1-1; D possibly corresponds to TRBD1 (6 bases). The CDR3 covers 14 residues. In germline, CDR1 is MDHEN, CDR2 SYDVKM. Trimming took off 6 bases at V and 1 base at J, with 12 bases between the two ends. CDR3 protein: CASRAGHTNTEAFF. Written as DNA, the CDR3 is TGTGCCAGCAGGGCGGGACATACGAACACTGAAGCTTTCTTT.

This clonotype was recorded many times. The J gene is TRBJ1-1, the V gene TRBV12-3 or TRBV12-4, with TRBD1 matching over 8 bases. With 6 bases clipped from V and 10 bases from J, the junction kept 13 bases outside the gene matches. The CDR3 runs to 14 residues. Written as DNA, the CDR3 is TGTGCCAGCAGACTTGGACAGGGAGGAGAGGCAGCTTTCTTT. Protein product: CASRLGQGGEAAFF.

The chain recombines TRBV6-2 or TRBV6-3 with TRBJ2-7, with D perhaps matching TRBD1 or TRBD2 (5 bases each). CDR1 MNHEY and CDR2 SVGEGT come from the germline V gene. The CDR3 loop spans 15 amino acids. Trimming stripped 8 bases from V and 2 bases from J, with 19 bases between. CDR3: CASYRGGVGAYEQYF. The CDR3 region has the DNA TGTGCCAGCTATCGTGGGGGAGTGGGGGCCTACGAGCAGTACTTC.

J is TRBJ1-5 and V is TRBV12-3 or TRBV12-4, with unresolved D. Trimming shortened V by 6 bases and J by 7 bases, and 10 bases separated the two germline ends. This CDR3 comprises 12 residues. CDR3: CASSPNGQPQHF. In DNA form, the CDR3 reads TGTGCCAGCAGCCCCAATGGACAGCCCCAGCATTTT.

This clonotype was found a few times. V gene TRBV30 combines with J gene TRBJ1-1, with D possibly matching TRBD1 (5 bases). V gave up 5 bases and J gave up 3 bases, with 10 bases separating them. This CDR3 has 12 residues. Germline V gene lookup returns CDR1 GTSNPN and CDR2 SVGIG (reference sequence). CDR3 protein: CAWRGGDTEAFF. Here the CDR3 DNA reads TGTGCCTGGCGAGGAGGGGACACTGAAGCTTTCTTT.

At least ten counts were recorded for this clonotype. CDR3 amino acids: CASRGTGIPYEQYF. The CDR3 coding sequence is TGTGCCAGCAGAGGGACAGGAATCCCCTACGAGCAGTACTTC. The chain couples TRBV2 to TRBJ2-7; TRBD1 aligns across 8 bases. The length of the CDR3 is 14 residues. The germline CDR1 and CDR2 sequences are SNHLY and FYNNEI. V trimming: 6 bases; J trimming: 2 bases; junction bases outside the gene matches: 6. Full variable domain (missing parts from reference TRBV2 and TRBJ2-7): EPEVTQTPSHQVTQMGQEVILRCVPISNHLYFYWYRQILGQKVEFLVSFYNNEISEKSEIFDDQFSVERPDGSNFTLKIRSTKLEDSAMYFCASRGTGIPYEQYFGPGTRLTVT.

DNA for the CDR3: TGTGCCAGCAGTGAAGATGGGGTAGGCGAGCAGTACTTC. It codes for CASSEDGVGEQYF. This rearrangement joins TRBV6-1 to TRBJ2-7; D uncertain. The germline V and J ends were trimmed by 1 base and 6 bases, with 10 bases remaining between them. Germline-derived CDR1 and CDR2 are MNHNS and SASEGT. This CDR3 is built from 13 residues.

This clonotype was seen a few times. The chain joins TRBV3-1 to TRBJ2-5; 10 positions match TRBD2. V shed 1 base, J shed 5 bases, and the junction held 10 bases outside the gene matches. Per the germline V gene, CDR1 is LGHDT and CDR2 is YNNKEL (reference sequence). The CDR3 spans 17 residues. CDR3 loop: CASSQGTLAGSWETQYF. CDR3 nucleotides: TGTGCCAGCAGCCAAGGTACACTAGCGGGGTCATGGGAGACCCAGTACTTC.

The rearrangement uses TRBV20-1 and TRBJ2-2; D is uncertain. The CDR3 is made up of 14 amino acids. The germline CDR1 and CDR2 sequences are DFQATT and SNEGSKA (reference sequence). V was cut by 1 base and J by 1 base, with 7 bases left in between. This chain's CDR3 is CSARGQLNTGELFF. The CDR3 nucleotides read TGCAGTGCTAGAGGGCAGCTGAACACCGGGGAGCTGTTTTTT.